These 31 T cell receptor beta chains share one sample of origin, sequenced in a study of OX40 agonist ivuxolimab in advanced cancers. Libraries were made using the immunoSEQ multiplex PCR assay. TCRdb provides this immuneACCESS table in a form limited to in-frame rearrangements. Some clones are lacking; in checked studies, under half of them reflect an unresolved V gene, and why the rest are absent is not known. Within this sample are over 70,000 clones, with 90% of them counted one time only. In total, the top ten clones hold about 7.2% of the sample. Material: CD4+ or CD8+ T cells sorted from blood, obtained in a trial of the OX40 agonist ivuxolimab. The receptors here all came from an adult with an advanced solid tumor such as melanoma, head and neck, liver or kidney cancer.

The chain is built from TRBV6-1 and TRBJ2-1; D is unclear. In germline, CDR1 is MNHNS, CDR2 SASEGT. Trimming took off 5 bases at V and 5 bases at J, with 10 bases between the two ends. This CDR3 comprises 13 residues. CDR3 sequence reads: CASSFDTNNEQFF. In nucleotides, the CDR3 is TGTGCCAGCAGTTTTGACACAAACAATGAGCAGTTCTTC.

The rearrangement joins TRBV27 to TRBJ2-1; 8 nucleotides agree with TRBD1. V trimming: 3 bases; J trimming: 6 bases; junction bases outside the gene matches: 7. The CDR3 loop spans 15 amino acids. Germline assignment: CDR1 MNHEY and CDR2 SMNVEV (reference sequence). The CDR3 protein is CASSFRTGTGNEQFF. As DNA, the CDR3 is TGTGCCAGCAGTTTTCGGACAGGGACGGGCAATGAGCAGTTCTTC.

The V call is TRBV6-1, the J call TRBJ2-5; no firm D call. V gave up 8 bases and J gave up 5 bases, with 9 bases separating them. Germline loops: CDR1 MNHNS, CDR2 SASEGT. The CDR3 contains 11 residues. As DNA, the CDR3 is TGTGCCAGCGATCAGTCGGAGACCCAGTACTTC. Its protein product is CASDQSETQYF.

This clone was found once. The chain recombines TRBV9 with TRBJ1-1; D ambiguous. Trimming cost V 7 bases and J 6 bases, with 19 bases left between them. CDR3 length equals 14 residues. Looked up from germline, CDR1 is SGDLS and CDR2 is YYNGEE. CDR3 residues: CASSQLGDISEAFF. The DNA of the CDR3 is TGTGCCAGCTCACAGTTGGGAGACATTTCTGAAGCTTTCTTT.

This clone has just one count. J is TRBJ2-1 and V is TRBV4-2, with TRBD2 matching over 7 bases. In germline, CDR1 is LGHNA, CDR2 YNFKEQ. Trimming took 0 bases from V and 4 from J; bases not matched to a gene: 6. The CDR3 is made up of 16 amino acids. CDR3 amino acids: CASSQDAGDPYNEQFF. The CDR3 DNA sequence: TGTGCCAGCAGCCAAGATGCGGGAGACCCTTACAATGAGCAGTTCTTC.

The CDR3 sequence is CASSPGQGVYYEQYF. The DNA of the CDR3 is TGTGCCAGCAGTCCGGGACAGGGAGTTTATTACGAGCAGTACTTC. This sequence joins TRBV27 and TRBJ2-7; 9 nucleotides line up with TRBD1. V lost 5 bases, J lost 4 bases, and 9 bases stayed unmatched. From germline, CDR1 is MNHEY and CDR2 SMNVEV (reference sequence). The CDR3 is made up of 15 amino acids.

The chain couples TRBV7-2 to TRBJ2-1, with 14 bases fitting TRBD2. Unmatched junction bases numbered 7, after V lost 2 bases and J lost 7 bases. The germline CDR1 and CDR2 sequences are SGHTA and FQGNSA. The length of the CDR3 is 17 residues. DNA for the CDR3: TGTGCCAGCAGCTTATGGTCTCGACTAGCGGGAGGGAATGAGCAGTTCTTC. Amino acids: CASSLWSRLAGGNEQFF.

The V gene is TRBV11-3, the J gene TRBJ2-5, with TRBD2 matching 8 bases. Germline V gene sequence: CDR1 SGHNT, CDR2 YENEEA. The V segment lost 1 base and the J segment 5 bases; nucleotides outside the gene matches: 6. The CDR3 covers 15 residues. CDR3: CASSLAGGPGETQYF. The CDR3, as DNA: TGTGCCAGCAGCTTAGCGGGAGGGCCGGGGGAGACCCAGTACTTC.

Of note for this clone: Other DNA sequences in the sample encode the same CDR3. The CDR3 sequence is CSVEDRGAGANVLTF. In DNA, the CDR3 is TGCAGCGTTGAAGATCGGGGGGCTGGGGCCAACGTCCTGACTTTC. The V and J genes are TRBV29-1 and TRBJ2-6, with 7 bases fitting TRBD2. This CDR3 is built from 15 residues. V trimming: 0 bases; J trimming: 2 bases; junction bases outside the gene matches: 1. The germline gives CDR1 SQVTM, CDR2 ANQGSEA. Full variable domain (remainder filled in from reference TRBV29-1 and TRBJ2-6): SAVISQKPSRDICQRGTSLTIQCQVDSQVTMMFWYRQQPGQSLTLIATANQGSEATYESGFVIDKFPISRPNLTFSTLTVSNMSPEDSSIYLCSVEDRGAGANVLTFGAGSRLTVL.

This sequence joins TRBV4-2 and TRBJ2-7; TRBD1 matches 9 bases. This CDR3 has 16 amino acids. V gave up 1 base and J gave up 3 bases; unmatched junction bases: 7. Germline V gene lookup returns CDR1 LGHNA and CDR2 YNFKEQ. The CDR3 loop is CASSQVGTGNNYEQYF. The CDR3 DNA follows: TGTGCCAGCAGCCAAGTCGGGACAGGGAATAACTACGAGCAGTACTTC.

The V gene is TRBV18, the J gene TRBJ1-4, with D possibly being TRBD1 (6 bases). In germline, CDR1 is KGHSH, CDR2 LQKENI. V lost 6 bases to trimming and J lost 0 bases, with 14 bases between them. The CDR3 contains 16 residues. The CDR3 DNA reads TGTGCCAGCTCCCCAGGACAGCTAGCAACTAATGAAAAACTGTTTTTT. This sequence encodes CASSPGQLATNEKLFF.

CDR3 sequence (DNA): TGCAGTGCTAAACAGGGACCTGAAGCTTTCTTT. Amino acids: CSAKQGPEAFF. The chain combines TRBV20-1 with TRBJ1-1, with D maybe TRBD1 (6 bases). Germline V gene sequence: CDR1 DFQATT, CDR2 SNEGSKA (reference sequence). V was clipped by 4 bases and J by 6 bases, with 9 bases between them. The CDR3 consists of 11 residues.

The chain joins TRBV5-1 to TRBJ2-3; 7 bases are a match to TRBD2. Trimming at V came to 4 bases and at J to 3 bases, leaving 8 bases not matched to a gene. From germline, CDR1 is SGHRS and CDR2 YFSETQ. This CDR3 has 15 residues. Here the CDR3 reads CASSLERGGTDTQYF. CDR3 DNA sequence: TGCGCCAGCAGCCTAGAGCGGGGTGGTACAGATACGCAGTATTTT.

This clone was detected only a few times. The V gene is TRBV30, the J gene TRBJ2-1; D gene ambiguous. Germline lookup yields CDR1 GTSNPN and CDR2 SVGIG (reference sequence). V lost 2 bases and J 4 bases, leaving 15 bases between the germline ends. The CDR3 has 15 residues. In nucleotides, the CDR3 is TGTGCCTGGAGTCCTTCGGACCGAGAATACAATGAGCAGTTCTTC. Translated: CAWSPSDREYNEQFF.

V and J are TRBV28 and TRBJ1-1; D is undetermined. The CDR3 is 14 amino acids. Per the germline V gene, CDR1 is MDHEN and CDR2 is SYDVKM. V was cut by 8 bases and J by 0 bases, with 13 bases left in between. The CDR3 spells CASRLSQMNTEAFF. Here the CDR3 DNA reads TGTGCCAGCCGGTTGTCACAGATGAACACTGAAGCTTTCTTT.

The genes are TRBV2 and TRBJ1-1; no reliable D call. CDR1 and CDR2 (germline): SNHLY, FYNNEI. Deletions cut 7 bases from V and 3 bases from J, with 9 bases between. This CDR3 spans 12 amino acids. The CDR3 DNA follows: TGTGCCAGCACAAAAGGGTACACTGAAGCTTTCTTT. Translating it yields CASTKGYTEAFF.

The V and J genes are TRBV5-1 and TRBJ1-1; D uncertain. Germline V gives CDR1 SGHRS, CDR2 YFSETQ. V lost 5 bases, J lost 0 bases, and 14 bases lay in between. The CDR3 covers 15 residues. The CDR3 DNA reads TGCGCCAGCAGTTTCACGGTCCCCATGAACACTGAAGCTTTCTTT. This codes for CASSFTVPMNTEAFF.

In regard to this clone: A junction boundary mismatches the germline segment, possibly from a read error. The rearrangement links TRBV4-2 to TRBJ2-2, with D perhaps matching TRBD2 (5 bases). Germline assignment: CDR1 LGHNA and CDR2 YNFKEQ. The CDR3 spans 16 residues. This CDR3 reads CASSSSREQRHRGAVF. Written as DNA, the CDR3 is TGTGCCAGCAGCTCGAGTAGGGAGCAGCGACACCGGGGAGCTGTTTTT.

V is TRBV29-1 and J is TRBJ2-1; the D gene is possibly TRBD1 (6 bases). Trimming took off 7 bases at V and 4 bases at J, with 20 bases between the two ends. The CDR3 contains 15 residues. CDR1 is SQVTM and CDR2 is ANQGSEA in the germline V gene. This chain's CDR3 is CSERPRDNPYNEQFF. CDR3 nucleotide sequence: TGCAGCGAAAGGCCCCGGGACAACCCTTACAATGAGCAGTTCTTC.

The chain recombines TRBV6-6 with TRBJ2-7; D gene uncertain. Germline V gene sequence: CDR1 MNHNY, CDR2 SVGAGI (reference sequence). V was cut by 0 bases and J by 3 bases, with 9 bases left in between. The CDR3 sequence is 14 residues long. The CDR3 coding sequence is TGTGCCAGCAGTTACTCGAACGAGGTCTACGAGCAGTACTTC. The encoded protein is CASSYSNEVYEQYF.

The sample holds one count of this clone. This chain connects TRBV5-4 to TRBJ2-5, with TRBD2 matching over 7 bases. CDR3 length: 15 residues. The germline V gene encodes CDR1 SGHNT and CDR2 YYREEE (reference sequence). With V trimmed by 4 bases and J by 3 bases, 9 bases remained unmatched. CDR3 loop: CASSHTMGLKETQYF. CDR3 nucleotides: TGTGCCAGCAGCCATACCATGGGACTAAAAGAGACCCAGTACTTC.

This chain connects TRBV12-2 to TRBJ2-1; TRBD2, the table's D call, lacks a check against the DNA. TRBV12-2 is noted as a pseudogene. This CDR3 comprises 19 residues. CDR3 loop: CASRCPGTSGESSYNEQFF. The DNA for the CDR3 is TGTGCAAGTCGCTGCCCTGGGACTAGCGGGGAAAGCTCCTACAATGAGCAGTTCTTC.

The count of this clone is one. CDR3 DNA: TGTGCCAGCAGCCTATCTGGGGGAGCGGGAGAGACCCAGTACTTC. This gives the protein CASSLSGGAGETQYF. The chain links TRBV7-3 to TRBJ2-5, with D tentatively TRBD2 (6 bases). Per germline, CDR1 SGHTA and CDR2 FQGTGA. This CDR3 has 15 amino acids. V gave up 5 bases and J gave up 4 bases, with 17 bases separating them.

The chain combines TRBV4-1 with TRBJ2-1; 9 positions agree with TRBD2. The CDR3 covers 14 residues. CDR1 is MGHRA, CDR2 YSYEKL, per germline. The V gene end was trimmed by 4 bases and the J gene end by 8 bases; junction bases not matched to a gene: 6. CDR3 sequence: CASSPREGTYEQFF. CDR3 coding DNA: TGCGCCAGCAGCCCGCGGGAGGGTACGTATGAGCAGTTCTTC.

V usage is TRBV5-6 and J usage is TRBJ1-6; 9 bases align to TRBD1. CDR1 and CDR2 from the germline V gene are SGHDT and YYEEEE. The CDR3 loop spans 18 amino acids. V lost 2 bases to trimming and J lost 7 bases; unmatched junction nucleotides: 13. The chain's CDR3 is CASSFFRDRAFRNSPLHF. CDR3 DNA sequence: TGTGCCAGCAGCTTCTTCCGGGACAGGGCGTTTCGGAATTCACCCCTCCACTTT.

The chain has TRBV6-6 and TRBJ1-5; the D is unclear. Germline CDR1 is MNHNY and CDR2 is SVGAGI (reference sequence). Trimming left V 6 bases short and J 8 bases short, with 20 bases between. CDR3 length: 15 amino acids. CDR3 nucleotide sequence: TGTGCCAGCAGCCATAGTCCGGCCCCAACGGAGCCCCAGCATTTT. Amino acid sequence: CASSHSPAPTEPQHF.

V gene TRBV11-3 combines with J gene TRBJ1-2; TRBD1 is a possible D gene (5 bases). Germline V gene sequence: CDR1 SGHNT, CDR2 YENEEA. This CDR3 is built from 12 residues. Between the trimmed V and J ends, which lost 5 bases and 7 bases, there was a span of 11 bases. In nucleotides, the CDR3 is TGTGCCAGCAGCCCCAACGGGGGTGGCTACACCTTC. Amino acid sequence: CASSPNGGGYTF.

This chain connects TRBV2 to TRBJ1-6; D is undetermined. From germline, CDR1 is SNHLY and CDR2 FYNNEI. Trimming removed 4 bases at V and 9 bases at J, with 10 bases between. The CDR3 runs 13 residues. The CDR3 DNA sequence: TGTGCCAGCAGTGGTGATATCGGTTCACCCCTCCACTTT. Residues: CASSGDIGSPLHF.

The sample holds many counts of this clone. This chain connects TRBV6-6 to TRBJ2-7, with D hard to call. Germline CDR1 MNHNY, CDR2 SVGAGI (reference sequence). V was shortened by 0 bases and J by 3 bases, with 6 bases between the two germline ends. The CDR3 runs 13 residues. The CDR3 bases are TGTGCCAGCAGTTACTCGACCGGCTACGAGCAGTACTTC. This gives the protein CASSYSTGYEQYF.

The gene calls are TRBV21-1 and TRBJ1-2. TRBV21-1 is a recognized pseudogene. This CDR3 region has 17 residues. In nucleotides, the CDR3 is TGTGCCAGCAGCAAAGCTCCATTGACGAGGGTTTGCTATGGCTACACCTTC. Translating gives CASSKAPLTRVCYGYTF.

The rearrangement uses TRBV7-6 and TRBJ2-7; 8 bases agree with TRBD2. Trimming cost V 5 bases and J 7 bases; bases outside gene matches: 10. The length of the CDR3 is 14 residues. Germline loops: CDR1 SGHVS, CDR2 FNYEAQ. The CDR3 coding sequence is TGTGCCAGCAGCCTATCAAGCGGGAGTGGTGAGCAGTACTTC. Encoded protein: CASSLSSGSGEQYF.